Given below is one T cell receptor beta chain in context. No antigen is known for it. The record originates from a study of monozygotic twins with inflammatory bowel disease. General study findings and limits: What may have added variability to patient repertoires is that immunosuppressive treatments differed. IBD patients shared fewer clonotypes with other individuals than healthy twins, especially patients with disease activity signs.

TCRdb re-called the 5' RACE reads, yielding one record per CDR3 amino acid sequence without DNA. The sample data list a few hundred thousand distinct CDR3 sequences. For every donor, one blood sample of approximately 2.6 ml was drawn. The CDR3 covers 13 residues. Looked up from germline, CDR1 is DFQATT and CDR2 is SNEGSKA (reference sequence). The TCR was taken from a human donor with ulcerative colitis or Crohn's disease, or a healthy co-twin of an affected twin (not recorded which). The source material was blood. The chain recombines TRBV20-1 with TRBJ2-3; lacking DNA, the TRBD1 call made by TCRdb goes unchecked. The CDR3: CSAEVRGTDTQYF.